This TCR beta chain appears in the sequencing data of a study of a mutant IDH1 vaccine in newly diagnosed glioma. In the study overall: Treated patients had a mean age of approximately 40 years and an approximately 62% male, approximately 38% female split. Therapy received beforehand was radiotherapy, temozolomide, or both, with most patients given both.

Regarding time point: baseline, week 1 (first vaccination visit). The sample's treatment: pre-vaccination baseline after standard-of-care therapy. The donors had new WHO grade 3 or 4 astrocytomas; these were IDH1-mutant and ATRX-lost. This CDR3 is built from 13 residues. The germline CDR1 and CDR2 sequences are MNHEY and SVGAGI. Trimming cost V 6 bases and J 5 bases; bases outside gene matches: 5. Assay used: immunoSEQ multiplex PCR; TCRdb lists only in-frame clones, some missing. The sample holds 90,000 to 100,000 clones, approximately 90% seen once. A note on this clone: The target antigen is unknown.

Findings and limits, study-wide: The vaccine induced immune responses, and these occurred in 80% to 95% of patients.

The origin of this receptor is a woman aged 45-65 years with glioma. The sample was PBMCs, taken from a glioma patient treated with radiotherapy, temozolomide or both. The chain is built from TRBV6-5 and TRBJ2-7, with 9 nucleotides matching TRBD2. The CDR3, as DNA: TGTGCCAGCAGACCCGGGACTAGCAACGAGCAGTACTTC. This sequence encodes CASRPGTSNEQYF.